A selection of T cell receptor beta chains follows, all from one sample in a study of blood T cell repertoires in COVID-19. The data were produced by immunoSEQ multiplex PCR, yet TCRdb's version contains in-frame clones alone and is incomplete. The repertoire holds 140,000 to 150,000 clones, with roughly 90% as singletons. Material: PBMCs or T cells enriched from blood (not recorded which). The source of these receptors is a woman aged 25 to 39 with acute COVID-19. CDR3s include the opening cysteine and the closing phenylalanine or tryptophan. D genes are given only for firm matches.

TRBJ2-1 | TRBV28 | TRBD2 | CASSLWSGGGYNEQFF
TRBJ1-4 | TRBV5-1 | TRBD1 | CASSLAQGDNEKLFF
TRBJ2-1 | TRBV2 | TRBD2 | CASSGTTPGLAGGVTYNEQFF
TRBJ2-2 | TRBV24-1 | . | CATTGGGTGELFF
TRBJ2-5 | TRBV2 | . | CASSVLSGQETQYF
TRBJ2-2 | TRBV5-1 | TRBD2 | CASERGGLAGGPTGELFF
TRBJ1-1 | TRBV5-6 | . | CASSLLTGTVEAFF
TRBJ1-5 | TRBV30 | . | CAWSVEGTQPQHF
TRBJ1-3 | TRBV28 | . | CASSLRGNTIYF
TRBJ1-1 | TRBV7-2 | . | CASRQGSQNTEAFF
TRBJ2-5 | TRBV20-1 | TRBD2 | CSASETSEIFQETQYF
TRBJ2-2 | TRBV6-4 | . | CASREGSGDTGELFF
TRBJ2-7 | TRBV5-5 | . | CASSLEQGDYEQYF
TRBJ2-7 | TRBV28 | TRBD2 | CASSLAGGPEQYF
TRBJ2-7 | TRBV2 | TRBD1 | CASSVDRAYEQYF
TRBJ1-2 | TRBV15 | . | CATSRDLTGYGYTF
TRBJ2-2 | TRBV7-2 | TRBD2 | CASSLAPVLAGGRGELFF
TRBJ1-1 | TRBV19 | . | CASRFGEANTEAFF
TRBJ2-1 | TRBV6-1 | TRBD2 | CASSEIPAGDLTYNEQFF
TRBJ1-2 | TRBV6-2/TRBV6-3 | . | CASSYSAIGAEDGYTF
TRBJ1-1 | TRBV28 | . | CASPNQGTTFF
TRBJ1-1 | TRBV30 | . | CAWSQGPTEAFF
TRBJ2-1 | TRBV15 | TRBD2 | CATSRDRGGSSYNEQFF
TRBJ1-2 | TRBV3-1/TRBV3-2 | TRBD1 | CASSPTGGAFRGYTF
TRBJ1-4 | TRBV7-9 | . | CASSLALTNEKLFF
TRBJ1-5 | TRBV7-2 | . | CASSLGRGGQPQHF
TRBJ2-7 | TRBV2 | TRBD2 | CASSETSGSYEQYF
TRBJ2-5 | TRBV7-2 | TRBD1 | CASSQGASLQETQYF
TRBJ2-5 | TRBV10-3 | . | CAISESLAPGETQYF
TRBJ2-7 | TRBV29-1 | TRBD1 | CSVGDRVTYEQYF
TRBJ2-1 | TRBV5-1 | TRBD1 | CASSKDPGQGVNEQFF
TRBJ2-2 | TRBV6-1 | TRBD2 | CASRASGRVTGELFF
TRBJ1-1 | TRBV29-1 | . | CSAGGLGSAFF
TRBJ2-1 | TRBV13 | . | CASSPWAGRNNEQFF
TRBJ2-7 | TRBV9 | . | CASSEQAGEQYF
TRBJ1-6 | TRBV15 | . | CATSRDLQGAPLHF
TRBJ1-5 | TRBV7-2 | . | CASSLSRSQPQHF
TRBJ2-7 | TRBV24-1 | . | CATSDLGGYEQYF